This TCR beta chain was captured by sequencing in a study of regulatory and conventional T cells in RAG deficiency (dated by TCRdb to the late 2010s). At the level of the whole study: The study used high-throughput TCR beta sequencing to compare repertoire diversity and composition of Treg, conventional CD4+ and CD8+ T cells between RAG-deficient patients and healthy controls. Broader findings and caveats from the paper: Shorter CDR3 lengths were found in all patient T-cell subsets, and >75% Treg-Tconv repertoire overlap at nucleotide and amino acid level was observed in Omenn syndrome patients. For some subjects, some T-cell subset analyses were not performed. In Omenn syndrome patients, sorted CD25-high CD127-low cells may represent peripherally activated cells rather than bona fide Treg cells. Compared with controls, Omenn syndrome and CID/AS patients had about 97-fold fewer unique TCR beta sequences in Treg cells, whereas the reduction in the other subsets was around 10-fold. RAG-deficient patients showed markedly lower Shannon entropy and higher Simpson indices than control T-cell subpopulations.

Taken from the germline V gene, the CDR1 and CDR2 loops are SGHTA and FQGTGA. Spanning cysteine to phenylalanine, the CDR3 consists of 14 amino acids. Only the CDR3 DNA stays, 42 bases, in frame from base 1. The junction shows trimming of 5 bases on V and 7 bases on J, plus 17 bases between the germline ends. Library preparation used the immunoSEQ multiplex PCR assay. Genomic DNA from the sorted T-cell subsets was used to amplify rearranged TCR beta chain products, which were then sequenced. The study's processing was this. Shannon entropy and Simpson indices were used to quantify the repertoire diversity of productive TCR beta rearrangements. To gauge clonal expansion, the frequencies of the 100 most abundant productive TCR beta clonotypes among total reads were added together. The TRB repertoires were scored with a self-reactivity index built on which amino acids appear at CDR3beta positions 6 and 7. Two-way ANOVA was used for repertoire analyses, while Student t or Mann-Whitney tests were used for flow cytometric analyses. TCRdb re-hosts the immuneACCESS table, in-frame sequences only. Its copies lack some clones; in the studies checked, an unresolved V gene accounts for under half of them, and the cause for the rest is not known. Clonal size and the V and J genes are those of that table, whereas D and trimming came from the DNA. The sample records 6,000 to 7,500 clones, roughly four fifths of which are singletons. Jointly, the top ten make up roughly 13% of the sample.

As for this clone: No cognate antigen has been identified for it. No per-base quality is available; no much larger clone lies one base away.

For repertoire analyses, the comparison group consisted of roughly eight healthy control donors. CD8+ T cells lacking CD4 were purified from blood before genomic DNA extraction. The data were also submitted as part of a second study, on regulatory T cells. The second study, in turn, reports: For the multiplex PCR, 52 forward TRBV primers and 13 reverse TRBJ primers were used, and amplification bias was corrected with both assay-based and computational methods. Patient repertoires showed restricted unique TRB V-J pairs and skewed V and J gene usage, most marked in regulatory T cells. The study compared T-cell receptor beta repertoires of sorted regulatory, conventional CD4+ and CD8+ T cells in CD3G-deficient patients with those in healthy controls. Ficoll density separation was used to isolate peripheral blood mononuclear cells. A FACSAria cell sorter was used to isolate CD3+ CD8+ CD4- T cells. Within the immunoSEQ assay, multiplex PCR amplified rearranged TRB loci from genomic DNA. TRB amplicons were sequenced on an Illumina HiSeq platform. Raw sequences were error-filtered and aligned to reference gene sequences by custom algorithms and were subsequently analyzed with the immunoSEQ online tools. Frequencies of productive and nonproductive TRB rearrangements were evaluated among both unique and total sequences. Group comparisons used t tests, Mann-Whitney tests or two-way ANOVA run in Prism software.

The material sequenced was CD8+ T cells sorted from blood. In this chain, TRBV7-3 is recombined with TRBJ1-2; the D gene assignment is ambiguous. This TCR derives from a human donor in good health. For the CDR3, the sequence is CASSTAGAVGGYTF. The nucleotide sequence reads TGTGCCAGCAGCACCGCCGGCGCGGTGGGTGGCTACACCTTC.